The source of this T cell receptor (beta chain) is a study of technical replicates of blood from a handful of donors. Here immunoSEQ multiplex PCR was the method, and the copy in TCRdb shows in-frame clones only, minus some. Of some 62,000 clones listed, 87% are singletons. Trimming cost V 6 bases and J 7 bases; bases outside gene matches: 7. This CDR3 has 15 residues. Germline V gene sequence: CDR1 SGHDT, CDR2 YYEEEE. Input material: PBMCs. The receptor was derived from a human donor in good health. Some clones in this sample may be carry-over from other donors' samples. The J gene is TRBJ2-1, the V gene TRBV5-6; 13 nucleotides agree with TRBD2. In nucleotides, the CDR3 is TGTGCCAGCAACTTCGGACTAGCGGGAGAAAATGAGCAGTTCTTC. It yields the protein CASNFGLAGENEQFF.